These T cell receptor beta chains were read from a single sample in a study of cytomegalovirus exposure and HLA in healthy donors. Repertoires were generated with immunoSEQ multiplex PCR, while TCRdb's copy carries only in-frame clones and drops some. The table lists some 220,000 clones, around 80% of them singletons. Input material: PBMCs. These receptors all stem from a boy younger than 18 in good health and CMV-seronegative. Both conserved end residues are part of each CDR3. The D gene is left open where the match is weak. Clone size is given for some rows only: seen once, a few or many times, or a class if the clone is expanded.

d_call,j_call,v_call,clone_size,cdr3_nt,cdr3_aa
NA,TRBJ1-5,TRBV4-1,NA,TGCGCCAGCAGCCAGGCCTTCAATCAGCCCCAGCATTTT,CASSQAFNQPQHF
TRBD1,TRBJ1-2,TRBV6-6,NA,TGTGCCAGCAGTTACCGGGGGACAGACCATAACTATGGCTACACCTTC,CASSYRGTDHNYGYTF
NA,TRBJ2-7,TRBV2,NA,TGTGCCAGCAGAGGAGAGGGCTACGAGCAGTACTTC,CASRGEGYEQYF
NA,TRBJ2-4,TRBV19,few,TGTGCCAGTAGTATGAGGGAAAACATTCAGTACTTC,CASSMRENIQYF
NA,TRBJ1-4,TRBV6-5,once,TGTGCCAGCAGTTCTTCCAGCGCAACTAATGAAAAACTGTTTTTT,CASSSSSATNEKLFF
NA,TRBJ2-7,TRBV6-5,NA,TGTGCCAGCAGTTACTCCGGTGCTACTCGGGAGCAGTACTTC,CASSYSGATREQYF
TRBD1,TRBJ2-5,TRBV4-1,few,TGCGCCAGCGGATTAGGGGACAGGGAAGACCAAGAGACCCAGTACTTC,CASGLGDREDQETQYF
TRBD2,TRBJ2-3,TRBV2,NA,TGTGCCAGCAGTGTAGATAGCGGGAGGAACGGAGATACGCAGTATTTT,CASSVDSGRNGDTQYF
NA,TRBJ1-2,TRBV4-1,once,TGCGCCAGCAGCCCTTCCCCGGGTCTTGAAAGCTATGGCTACACCTTC,CASSPSPGLESYGYTF
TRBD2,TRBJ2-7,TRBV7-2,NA,TGTGCCAGCAGCTCCCGGACTAGCGGCACCTACGAGCAGTACTTC,CASSSRTSGTYEQYF
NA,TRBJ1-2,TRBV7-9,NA,TGTGCCAGCAGCTTAGGCCGGACAGAGACTAACTATGGCTACACCTTC,CASSLGRTETNYGYTF
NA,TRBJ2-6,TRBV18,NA,TGTGCCAGCTCACGGAGCACAGGGAACTCTGGGGCCAACGTCCTGACTTTC,CASSRSTGNSGANVLTF
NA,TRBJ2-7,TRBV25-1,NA,TGTGCCAGCAGTGATGACCGGAGGAGCTCCTACGAGCAGTACTTC,CASSDDRRSSYEQYF
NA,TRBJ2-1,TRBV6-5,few,TGTGCCAGCAGTTACACCGGGGTTGCTTACAATGAGCAGTTCTTC,CASSYTGVAYNEQFF
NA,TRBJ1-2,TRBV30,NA,TGTGCCTGGAGTGTCCGTAACTATGGCTACACCTTC,CAWSVRNYGYTF
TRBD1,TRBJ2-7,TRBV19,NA,TGTGCCAGTAGTGGTTCCGGGACAGGGGGCTTCGAGCAGTACTTC,CASSGSGTGGFEQYF
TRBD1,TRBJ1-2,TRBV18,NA,TGTGCCAGCTCACTTCAGCTGACAGGGGGCGAGGATGGCTACACCTTC,CASSLQLTGGEDGYTF
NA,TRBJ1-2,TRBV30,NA,TGTGCCTGGACTATTCTCACAGGGCTCTATGGCTACACCTTC,CAWTILTGLYGYTF
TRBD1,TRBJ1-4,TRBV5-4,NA,TGTGCCAGCAGCCCGGATAGCGGACAGGGGGTTGAAAAACTGTTTTTT,CASSPDSGQGVEKLFF
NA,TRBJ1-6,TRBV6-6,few,TGTGCCAGCAGTTACCGGTCTGGGACTTATAATTCACCCCTCCACTTT,CASSYRSGTYNSPLHF
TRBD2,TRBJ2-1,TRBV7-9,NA,TGTGCCAGCAGCCTGTTGGGACTAGCGGGGGGTGAGCAGTTCTTC,CASSLLGLAGGEQFF
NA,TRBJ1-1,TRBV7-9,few,TGTGCCACCGCGGGAACGGAGATGAACACTGAAGCTTTCTTT,CATAGTEMNTEAFF
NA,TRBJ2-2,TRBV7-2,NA,TGTGCCAGCAGCTTATCGAGGCGGGCAAACACCGGGGAGCTGTTTTTT,CASSLSRRANTGELFF
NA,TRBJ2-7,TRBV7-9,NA,TGTGCCAGCAGCCCCCGGGGCGAGCAGTACTTC,CASSPRGEQYF
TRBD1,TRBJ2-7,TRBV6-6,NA,TGTGCCAGCATTAGGACAGGGGGAGGTGACGAGCAGTACTTC,CASIRTGGGDEQYF
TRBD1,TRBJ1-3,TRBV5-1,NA,TGCGCCAGCAGCCCCCTCTTACAGGGGAGCCAAAACACCATATATTTT,CASSPLLQGSQNTIYF
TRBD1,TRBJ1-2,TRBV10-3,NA,TGTGCCATCAGTGTAAAATCAGGGGGCGCTTATAACTATGGCTACACCTTC,CAISVKSGGAYNYGYTF
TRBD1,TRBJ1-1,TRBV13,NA,TGTGCCAGCAGCGCCTACAGGGGGCGACTCGTCAGCTATTATAGTATGGCTTTCTTT,CASSAYRGRLVSYYSMAFF
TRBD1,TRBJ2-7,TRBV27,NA,TGTGCCAGCAGTCCTCGGCTCGGGACAGCCCGGACCTACGAGCAGTACTTC,CASSPRLGTARTYEQYF
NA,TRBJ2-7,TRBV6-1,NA,TGTGCCAGCAGTGAAGCACAGGTTGTTTCCTACGAGCAGTACTTC,CASSEAQVVSYEQYF
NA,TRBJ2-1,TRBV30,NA,TGTGCCTGGAGTGCTAGCGCCCTGATTGAGCAGTTCTTC,CAWSASALIEQFF